The source of this T cell receptor (beta chain) is a study of T cell responses to AZD1222 COVID-19 vaccine. The CDR3 totals 15 residues. With 4 bases removed from V and 4 bases from J, the gap between germline ends came to 16 bases. Germline V lookup: CDR1 SGHDN, CDR2 FVKESK. The protocol was immunoSEQ multiplex PCR, while the TCRdb copy is restricted to in-frame clones and leaves out a portion. The sample includes roughly 150,000 clones, less than 95% of them seen just once. This rearrangement joins TRBV14 to TRBJ1-1; D is perhaps TRBD1 (6 bases). Sequencing used peripheral blood, obtained on day 0 of AZD1222 vaccination. The source is an adult in good health. The CDR3 protein is CASSRQRVGGTEAFF. The CDR3 DNA sequence: TGTGCCAGCAGCCGCCAACGGGTAGGGGGCACTGAAGCTTTCTTT.